The following is a T cell receptor beta chain sequence with its context. The antigen is unknown. Germline V CDR1 and CDR2: SQVTM, ANQGSEA. This CDR3 spans 12 amino acids. Unmatched junction bases numbered 4, after V lost 6 bases and J lost 3 bases. The data belong to a study of OX40 agonist ivuxolimab in advanced cancers. Study-wide findings and caveats: CD8+ T cells (on average) carried more expanded clones than CD4+ T cells.

Measured with immunoSEQ multiplex PCR; TCRdb has only the in-frame clones, and not every one. This repertoire shows under 100,000 clones, 92% found once; its top ten account for around 0.7%. Sample: CD4+ or CD8+ T cells sorted from blood, taken in a trial of the OX40 agonist ivuxolimab. The chain is built from TRBV29-1 and TRBJ1-1, with 7 bases that match TRBD1. The receptor's source is an adult with an advanced solid tumor such as melanoma, head and neck, liver or kidney cancer. In DNA form, the CDR3 reads TGCAGCGTCCAGGGGGGTTACACTGAAGCTTTCTTT. Translation gives CSVQGGYTEAFF.